This T cell receptor (beta chain) was captured in a study of blood T cells in healthy people across ages. General study results and limits: Naive T cell percentage showed a strong correlation with TCR beta diversity. Observed TCR beta diversity per million T cells went down as age went up. This fall followed a roughly linear course with age. Diversity figures based on one million T cells were deemed too low.

CDR3 length: 14 amino acids. Per germline, CDR1 SGHRS and CDR2 YFSETQ. V dropped 1 base and J dropped 1 base, with 8 bases sitting between them. Then a second PCR, running about 7 to 11 cycles, was carried out with a sample-barcoded 5' primer and a J-beta primer mix. TCRdb analysed the 5' RACE reads with MiXCR anew, one entry per CDR3 protein. Altogether around 800,000 distinct CDR3 sequences are present, around two thirds being singletons, with the ten largest covering roughly 26%. About this clonotype: The antigen remains unidentified.

This chain connects TRBV5-1 to TRBJ2-5; D unresolved. This TCR was sampled from a man aged 25-40 years in good health. Sequenced: blood. CDR3 in amino acids: CASSLLPGQETQYF. The CDR3 region has the DNA TGCGCCAGCAGCTTGTTGCCAGGCCAAGAGACCCAGTACTTC.